These 23 T cell receptor beta chains came from one sample sequenced in a study of T cell changes during pregnancy in multiple sclerosis. Assay used: immunoSEQ multiplex PCR; TCRdb lists only in-frame clones, some missing. The sample consists of 20,000 to 25,000 clones, around 85% of them appearing once. The source was CD8+ T cells from peripheral blood mononuclear cells, collected before pregnancy. These receptors came from a female donor with multiple sclerosis, enrolled in a pregnancy study.

J is TRBJ1-3 and V is TRBV7-2, with 9 bases identical to TRBD1. V was clipped by 5 bases and J by 7 bases; unmatched bases: 12. The germline CDR1 and CDR2 sequences are SGHTA and FQGNSA. The CDR3 consists of 16 residues. CDR3 DNA: TGTGCCAGCAGCGTAGGGGACAGGGCTAGGAGGAACACCATATATTTT. It specifies CASSVGDRARRNTIYF.

The chain couples TRBV6-5 to TRBJ1-1, with D unresolved. Germline V lookup: CDR1 MNHEY, CDR2 SVGAGI. The length of the CDR3 is 15 residues. With 0 bases removed from V and 4 bases from J, the gap between germline ends came to 12 bases. The CDR3, as DNA: TGTGCCAGCAGTTACTCGTCGGTTGAGGGCACTGAAGCTTTCTTT. Encoded protein: CASSYSSVEGTEAFF.

Only one count was recorded for this clone. The V gene is TRBV7-2, the J gene TRBJ2-7, with a tentative D call TRBD2 (6 bases). CDR1 is SGHTA and CDR2 is FQGNSA in the germline V gene. V was shortened by 3 bases and J by 4 bases, with 16 bases between the two germline ends. The CDR3 covers 15 residues. The CDR3 sequence: CASSFGTGDGYEQYF. The CDR3 nucleotides read TGTGCCAGCAGCTTCGGGACGGGAGATGGTTACGAGCAGTACTTC.

This clone was seen only a few times. V and J are TRBV10-2 and TRBJ2-1; 8 bases line up with TRBD2. Germline V CDR1 and CDR2: WSHSY, SAAADI. The J segment lost 2 bases and the V segment lost 4 bases, leaving 4 bases of the junction unmatched. This CDR3 comprises 15 residues. The CDR3 region is CASSVQRETYNEQFF. The CDR3 coding sequence is TGCGCCAGCAGTGTCCAGCGGGAGACCTACAATGAGCAGTTCTTC.

This chain links TRBV7-2 with TRBJ1-2; no clear D gene. V was pared by 1 base and J by 3 bases, with 12 bases between. The CDR3 spans 15 residues. CDR1 is SGHTA and CDR2 is FQGNSA in the germline V gene. This CDR3 is CASSLDLGGDYGYTF. CDR3 sequence (DNA): TGTGCCAGCAGCTTAGACCTCGGCGGGGACTATGGCTACACCTTC.

The sample holds a few counts of this clone. The chain has TRBV28 and TRBJ1-1; D uncertain. This CDR3 comprises 17 residues. CDR1 and CDR2 from the germline V gene are MDHEN and SYDVKM. Trimming removed 6 bases from V and 3 bases from J, with 23 bases in between. CDR3 sequence reads: CASRDPNSDSMHTEAFF. CDR3 coding DNA: TGTGCCAGCAGAGACCCTAACTCGGACTCGATGCACACTGAAGCTTTCTTT.

The J gene is TRBJ2-7, the V gene TRBV4-1; 7 bases fit TRBD2. Germline CDR1 and CDR2: MGHRA and YSYEKL. V trimming: 0 bases; J trimming: 5 bases; junction bases outside the gene matches: 10. The CDR3 consists of 16 residues. The CDR3 is CASSQDWGGRLDEQYF. The CDR3 DNA reads TGCGCCAGCAGCCAAGACTGGGGGGGAAGATTGGACGAGCAGTACTTC.

The chain employs TRBV4-1 and TRBJ2-5; D not certain. Per the germline V gene, CDR1 is MGHRA and CDR2 is YSYEKL. The CDR3 sequence is 15 residues long. V lost 1 base and J 2 bases, leaving 11 bases between the germline ends. The CDR3 loop reads CASSQADWRQETQYF. In DNA, the CDR3 is TGCGCCAGCAGCCAAGCCGACTGGCGGCAAGAGACCCAGTACTTC.

The rearrangement uses TRBV4-3 and TRBJ2-5; maybe TRBD1 (6 bases). The V end lost 4 bases, the J end lost 5 bases, and 11 bases lay between the germline ends. The CDR3 extends over 13 amino acids. Germline lookup yields CDR1 LGHNA and CDR2 YSLEER. The CDR3 DNA sequence: TGCGCCAGCAGCCTGCAGGGGAGTGAGACCCAGTACTTC. This translates into CASSLQGSETQYF.

The gene calls are TRBV6-4 and TRBJ2-3; 11 nucleotides line up with TRBD2. CDR1 and CDR2 (germline): MRHNA, SNTAGT. The CDR3 runs 15 residues. J was trimmed by 2 bases and V by 3 bases; bases with no gene match: 1. This CDR3 is CASSDSGRATDTQYF. The CDR3, as DNA: TGTGCCAGCAGTGATAGCGGGAGGGCCACAGATACGCAGTATTTT.

The V gene is TRBV6-4, the J gene TRBJ2-3; 8 positions match TRBD2. Germline V gene lookup returns CDR1 MRHNA and CDR2 SNTAGT. V was pared by 0 bases and J by 4 bases, with 6 bases of the junction left unmatched. This CDR3 has 16 amino acids. The CDR3 loop reads CASSDSAGGVSDTQYF. The CDR3 nucleotides read TGTGCCAGCAGTGACTCGGCGGGAGGAGTGTCAGATACGCAGTATTTT.

V gene TRBV12-5 combines with J gene TRBJ1-1; D uncertain. In germline, CDR1 is LGHNT, CDR2 FRNRAP. The V end was cut by 3 bases, the J end by 7 bases, with 6 bases between. The CDR3 spans 11 residues. CDR3 bases: TGTGCTAGTGGTTTCCCAGTTGAAGCTTTCTTT. It yields the protein CASGFPVEAFF.

The genes are TRBV19 and TRBJ1-2; 9 bases align to TRBD1. There are 11 residues in the CDR3. The J segment lost 9 bases and the V segment lost 8 bases, leaving 4 bases of the junction unmatched. Germline-derived CDR1 and CDR2 are LNHDA and SQIVND (reference sequence). CDR3: CASGTGSSYTF. As DNA, the CDR3 is TGTGCCAGTGGGACAGGGTCGAGCTACACCTTC.

Here the CDR3 reads CASSQGQGVIYGYTF. The DNA of the CDR3 is TGCGCCAGCAGCCAGGGACAGGGGGTTATCTATGGCTACACCTTC. This chain links TRBV4-1 with TRBJ1-2; 11 bases agree with TRBD1. Germline CDR1 reads MGHRA; CDR2 reads YSYEKL. The CDR3 is made up of 15 amino acids. Trimming cost V 3 bases and J 4 bases; bases outside gene matches: 4.

The CDR3 is CASSSGGTNTEAFF. In DNA, the CDR3 is TGTGCCAGCAGCTCGGGGGGGACGAACACTGAAGCTTTCTTT. The chain is built from TRBV28 and TRBJ1-1, with D perhaps matching TRBD1 (5 bases). V shed 6 bases and J shed 1 base, with 12 bases lying between them. The CDR3 runs to 14 residues. CDR1 MDHEN and CDR2 SYDVKM come from the germline V gene.

The chain recombines TRBV5-6 with TRBJ2-1; 8 bases are a match to TRBD2. The CDR3 loop spans 14 amino acids. Germline CDR1 reads SGHDT; CDR2 reads YYEEEE. Trimming at V came to 9 bases and at J to 4 bases, leaving 9 bases not matched to a gene. The CDR3 coding sequence is TGTGCCACCGAAATTAGCGGGACTTACAATGAGCAGTTCTTC. This encodes CATEISGTYNEQFF. Based on the CDR3 plus reference TRBV5-6 and TRBJ2-1, the full variable domain is DAGVTQSPTHLIKTRGQQVTLRCSPKSGHDTVSWYQQALGQGPQFIFQYYEEEERQRGNFPDRFSGHQFPNYSSELNVNALLLGDSALYLCATEISGTYNEQFFGPGTRLTVL.

The rearrangement uses TRBV7-9 and TRBJ1-1; D remains ambiguous. Between the trimmed V and J ends, which lost 5 bases and 1 base, there was a span of 14 bases. Germline V gene sequence: CDR1 SEHNR, CDR2 FQNEAQ (reference sequence). The CDR3 runs 15 residues. CDR3 bases: TGTGCCAGCAGCGCCGCGGTTTATGGGAACACTGAAGCTTTCTTT. As protein: CASSAAVYGNTEAFF.

The chain couples TRBV11-2 to TRBJ1-5; tentatively, D is TRBD1 (5 bases). Germline V CDR1 and CDR2: SGHAT, FQNNGV. The V gene lost 5 bases and the J gene lost 4 bases, with 9 bases spanning the gap. The CDR3 runs to 13 residues. The CDR3 sequence: CASSLTVNQPQHF. The CDR3 nucleotides are TGTGCCAGCAGCCTGACAGTTAATCAGCCCCAGCATTTT.

The gene calls are TRBV7-9 and TRBJ2-5; a weak D match, TRBD1 (6 bases). This CDR3 spans 16 amino acids. In germline, CDR1 is SEHNR, CDR2 FQNEAQ (reference sequence). V lost 1 base and J lost 0, with 12 bases in between. The CDR3 DNA follows: TGTGCCAGCAGCTTAGTAGGGGGATCGTACCAAGAGACCCAGTACTTC. Protein: CASSLVGGSYQETQYF.

This rearrangement joins TRBV6-5 to TRBJ1-3; D not certain. This CDR3 region has 16 residues. V dropped 2 bases and J dropped 0 bases, with 11 bases sitting between them. The germline CDR1 and CDR2 sequences are MNHEY and SVGAGI. The CDR3 loop reads CASSYGEFFSGNTIYF. In DNA, the CDR3 is TGTGCCAGCAGTTACGGGGAGTTTTTCTCTGGAAACACCATATATTTT.

The gene calls are TRBV4-2 and TRBJ2-4; perhaps TRBD1 as D (6 bases). CDR3 length: 16 amino acids. The ends were cut back, 0 bases at V and 8 bases at J, with 17 bases in the middle. Germline V gives CDR1 LGHNA, CDR2 YNFKEQ. The CDR3 protein is CASSQEGAGTIDIQYF. CDR3 bases: TGTGCCAGCAGCCAAGAGGGGGCCGGAACCATAGACATTCAGTACTTC.

The rearrangement joins TRBV9 to TRBJ2-1, with 9 bases aligning to TRBD1. CDR3 length: 22 amino acids. CDR1 and CDR2 from the germline V gene are SGDLS and YYNGEE. V shed 0 bases and J 7 bases; nucleotides not matched to a gene: 26. This CDR3 reads CASSVAVAPAHTGTGRRNEQFF. The CDR3 DNA follows: TGTGCCAGCAGCGTAGCGGTGGCCCCCGCCCACACCGGGACAGGGCGTCGTAATGAGCAGTTCTTC. The whole variable domain, remainder taken from reference TRBV9 and TRBJ2-1, is DSGVTQTPKHLITATGQRVTLRCSPRSGDLSVYWYQQSLDQGLQFLIQYYNGEERAKGNILERFSAQQFPDLHSELNLSSLELGDSALYFCASSVAVAPAHTGTGRRNEQFFGPGTRLTVL.

This chain connects TRBV4-2 to TRBJ2-1; D might be TRBD2 (5 bases). CDR3 length: 15 amino acids. The V gene lost 3 bases and the J gene lost 0 bases, with 9 bases spanning the gap. Germline assignment: CDR1 LGHNA and CDR2 YNFKEQ. The CDR3 DNA reads as TGTGCCAGCAGCCACAGCGGTAGCTCCTACAATGAGCAGTTCTTC. Translation: CASSHSGSSYNEQFF.